This TCR beta chain was captured by sequencing in a study of blood T cells in healthy people across ages. The study's findings and limits: Both naive CD4+ cell counts and diversity were greater in long-lived donors than in aged donors.

The authors drew about 9.9 milliliters of peripheral blood from each donor. PCR was performed a second time for about 6 to 11 cycles using a sample-barcoded 5' primer and a J-beta primer mix. Each single sample gave us at least 2.5 million CDR3-containing paired-end reads. TCRdb recomputed calls from the 5' RACE reads with MiXCR, one row per CDR3 protein. The sample gives approximately 690,000 distinct CDR3 sequences, roughly 43% of which show up once; 25% to 35% is in the top ten. As to this clonotype: Antigen unknown.

V shed 6 bases and J 1 base; nucleotides not matched to a gene: 10. Germline CDR1 reads MNHEY; CDR2 reads SVGEGT. There are 17 residues in the CDR3. The V gene is TRBV6-2 or TRBV6-3, the J gene TRBJ1-1; 11 bases are shared with TRBD1. Source material: blood. The TCR comes from an elderly man in good health. CDR3 region: CASSPWDRGMWNTEAFF. For the CDR3, the DNA is TGTGCCAGCAGCCCCTGGGACAGGGGGATGTGGAACACTGAAGCTTTCTTT.